The present T cell receptor (beta chain) was sequenced within a study of chemoradiotherapy in HPV16-positive cancers. Sequenced by immunoSEQ multiplex PCR; TCRdb stores in-frame clones only, minus some. This table has about a thousand clones, around 88% appearing once. Study outcomes and limitations: HPV-responsive T-cell expansion during chemoradiotherapy was linked to improved recurrence-free survival in HPV16-positive patients. The functional HPV-specific definition rests on just a couple of HPV16-positive patients. Non-HPV-specific T cells did not expand in tumors during treatment, whereas candidate HPV-specific clones and E7-related motifs did.

Germline loops: CDR1 SGHDT, CDR2 YYEEEE. Trimming shortened V by 5 bases and J by 7 bases, and 15 bases separated the two germline ends. The CDR3 contains 13 residues. As concerns this clone: Its antigen is still unknown.

Over chemoradiotherapy, repertoires were sampled more than once. The clonotype comes from a human donor with HPV-associated anogenital cancer. The sequences come from tumor tissue, collected from a patient who underwent chemoradiotherapy. The rearrangement uses TRBV5-6 and TRBJ1-2, with D perhaps TRBD1 (5 bases). The CDR3 nucleotides read TGTGCCAGCAGTATAGGTGGGGGGTCTGGCTACACCTTC. Its protein product is CASSIGGGSGYTF.